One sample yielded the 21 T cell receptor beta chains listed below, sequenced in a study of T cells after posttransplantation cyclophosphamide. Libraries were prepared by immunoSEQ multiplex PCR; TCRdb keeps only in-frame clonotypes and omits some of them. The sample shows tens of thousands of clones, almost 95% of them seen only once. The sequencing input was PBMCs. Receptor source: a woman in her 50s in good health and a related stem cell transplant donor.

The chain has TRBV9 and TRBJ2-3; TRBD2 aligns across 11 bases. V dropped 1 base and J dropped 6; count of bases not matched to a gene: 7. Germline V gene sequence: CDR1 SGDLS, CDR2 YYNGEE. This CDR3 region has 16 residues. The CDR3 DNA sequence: TGTGCCAGCAGCGTAATCGCTAGCGGGGGGAGGGATACGCAGTATTTT. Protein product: CASSVIASGGRDTQYF.

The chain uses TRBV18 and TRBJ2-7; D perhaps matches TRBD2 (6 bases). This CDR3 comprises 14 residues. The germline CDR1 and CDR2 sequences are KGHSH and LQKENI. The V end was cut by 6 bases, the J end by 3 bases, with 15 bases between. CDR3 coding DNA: TGTGCCAGCTCGTCGGTGGGACTGAGCTACGAGCAGTACTTC. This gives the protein CASSSVGLSYEQYF.

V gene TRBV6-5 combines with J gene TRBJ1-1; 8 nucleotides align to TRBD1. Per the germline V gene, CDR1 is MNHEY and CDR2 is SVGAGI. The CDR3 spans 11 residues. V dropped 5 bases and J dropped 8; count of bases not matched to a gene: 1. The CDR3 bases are TGTGCCAGCAGTCAGGGGGCGGAAGCTTTCTTT. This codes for CASSQGAEAFF.

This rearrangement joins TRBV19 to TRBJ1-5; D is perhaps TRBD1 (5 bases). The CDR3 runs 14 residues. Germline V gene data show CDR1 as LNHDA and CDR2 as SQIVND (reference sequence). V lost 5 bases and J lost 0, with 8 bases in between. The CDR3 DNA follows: TGTGCCAGTAGTCCGACAGTTAGCAATCAGCCCCAGCATTTT. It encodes CASSPTVSNQPQHF.

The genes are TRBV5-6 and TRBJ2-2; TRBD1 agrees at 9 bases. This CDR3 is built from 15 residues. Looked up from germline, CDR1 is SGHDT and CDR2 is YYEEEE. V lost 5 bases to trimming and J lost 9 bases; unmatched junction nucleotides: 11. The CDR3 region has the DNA TGTGCCAGCAGACCAGGACAGGGGATCGTCCGGGAGCTGTTTTTT. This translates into CASRPGQGIVRELFF. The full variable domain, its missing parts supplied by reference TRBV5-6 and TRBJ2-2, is DAGVTQSPTHLIKTRGQQVTLRCSPKSGHDTVSWYQQALGQGPQFIFQYYEEEERQRGNFPDRFSGHQFPNYSSELNVNALLLGDSALYLCASRPGQGIVRELFFGEGSRLTVL.

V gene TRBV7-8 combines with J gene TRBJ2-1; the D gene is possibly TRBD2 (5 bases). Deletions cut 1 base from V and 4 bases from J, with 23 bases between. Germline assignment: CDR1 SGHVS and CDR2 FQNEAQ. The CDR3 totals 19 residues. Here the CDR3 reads CASSLDPSADLLKYNEQFF. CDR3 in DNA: TGTGCCAGCAGCTTAGACCCTTCAGCGGACCTGCTGAAATACAATGAGCAGTTCTTC.

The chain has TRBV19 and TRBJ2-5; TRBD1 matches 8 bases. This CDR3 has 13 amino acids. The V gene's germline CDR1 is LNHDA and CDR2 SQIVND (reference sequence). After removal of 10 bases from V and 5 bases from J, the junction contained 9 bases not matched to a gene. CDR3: CATRQGHAETQYF. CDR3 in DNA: TGTGCCACCAGACAGGGGCATGCGGAGACCCAGTACTTC.

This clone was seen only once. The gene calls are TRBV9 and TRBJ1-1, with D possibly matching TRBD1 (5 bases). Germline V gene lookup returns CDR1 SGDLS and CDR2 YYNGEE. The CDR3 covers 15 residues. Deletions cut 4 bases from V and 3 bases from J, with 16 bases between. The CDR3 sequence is CASSPGGGSDTEAFF. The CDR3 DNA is TGTGCCAGCAGCCCCGGGGGGGGTTCGGACACTGAAGCTTTCTTT.

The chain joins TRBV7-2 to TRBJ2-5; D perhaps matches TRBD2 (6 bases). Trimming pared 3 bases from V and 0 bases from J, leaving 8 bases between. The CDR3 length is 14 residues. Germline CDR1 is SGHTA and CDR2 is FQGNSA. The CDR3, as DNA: TGTGCCAGCAGCTTCGGGACTTACCAAGAGACCCAGTACTTC. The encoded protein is CASSFGTYQETQYF.

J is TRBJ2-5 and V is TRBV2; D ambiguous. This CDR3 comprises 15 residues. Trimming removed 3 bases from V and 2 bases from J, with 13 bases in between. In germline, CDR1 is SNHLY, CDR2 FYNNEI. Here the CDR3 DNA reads TGTGCCAGCAGTGAGAACAGTCAAATACAAGAGACCCAGTACTTC. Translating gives CASSENSQIQETQYF.

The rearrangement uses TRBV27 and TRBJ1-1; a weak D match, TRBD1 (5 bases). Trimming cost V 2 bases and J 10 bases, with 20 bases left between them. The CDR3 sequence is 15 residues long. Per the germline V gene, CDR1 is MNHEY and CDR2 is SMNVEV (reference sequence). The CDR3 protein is CASSLAPGRVHVAFF. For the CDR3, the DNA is TGTGCCAGCAGTTTAGCCCCAGGCAGGGTCCATGTAGCTTTCTTT.

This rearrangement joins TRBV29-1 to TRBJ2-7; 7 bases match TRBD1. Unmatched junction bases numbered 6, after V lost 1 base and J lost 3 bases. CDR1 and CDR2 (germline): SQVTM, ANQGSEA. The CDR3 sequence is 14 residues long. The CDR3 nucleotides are TGCAGCGTTGAAGTTACAGGGGAAGGCTACGAGCAGTACTTC. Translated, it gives CSVEVTGEGYEQYF.

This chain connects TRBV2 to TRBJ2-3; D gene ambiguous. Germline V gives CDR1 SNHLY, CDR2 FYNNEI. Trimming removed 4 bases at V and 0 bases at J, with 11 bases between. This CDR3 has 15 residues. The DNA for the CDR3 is TGTGCCAGCAGTGTGTTGAGCACTAGCACAGATACGCAGTATTTT. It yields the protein CASSVLSTSTDTQYF.

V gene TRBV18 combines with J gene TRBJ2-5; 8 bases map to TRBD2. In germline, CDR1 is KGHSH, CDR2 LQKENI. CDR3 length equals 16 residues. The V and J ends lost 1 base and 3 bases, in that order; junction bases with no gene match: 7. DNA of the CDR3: TGTGCCAGCTCACCACGGAACGGGACTAGGAAAGAGACCCAGTACTTC. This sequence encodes CASSPRNGTRKETQYF.

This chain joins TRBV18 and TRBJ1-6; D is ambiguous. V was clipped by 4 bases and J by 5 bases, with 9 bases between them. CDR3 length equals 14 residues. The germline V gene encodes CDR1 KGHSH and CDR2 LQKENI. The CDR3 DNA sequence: TGTGCCAGCTCACTCTGGGAGGATAATTCACCCCTCCACTTT. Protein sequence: CASSLWEDNSPLHF.

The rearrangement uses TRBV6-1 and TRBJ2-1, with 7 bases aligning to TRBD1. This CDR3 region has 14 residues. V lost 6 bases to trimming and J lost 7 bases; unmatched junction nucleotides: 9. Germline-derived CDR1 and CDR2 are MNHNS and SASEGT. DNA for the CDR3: TGTGCCAGCAGCCAACAGGGGCCCGGGAATGAGCAGTTCTTC. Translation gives CASSQQGPGNEQFF.

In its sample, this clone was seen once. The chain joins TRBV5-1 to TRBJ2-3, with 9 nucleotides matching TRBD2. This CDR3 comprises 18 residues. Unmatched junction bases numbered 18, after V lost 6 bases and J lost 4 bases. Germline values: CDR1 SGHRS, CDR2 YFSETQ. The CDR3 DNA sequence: TGCGCCAGCACTCTCACTAGCGGGCATATGTGGGTAGCAGATACGCAGTATTTT. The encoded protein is CASTLTSGHMWVADTQYF.

The CDR3 protein is CASSTLAGLSYNEQFF. The CDR3 DNA sequence: TGCGCCAGCAGCACCTTAGCGGGACTCTCCTACAATGAGCAGTTCTTC. V is TRBV5-1 and J is TRBJ2-1; TRBD2 matches 8 bases. Germline V gene lookup returns CDR1 SGHRS and CDR2 YFSETQ. The ends lost 4 bases at V and 0 bases at J; junction bases unmatched: 6. The CDR3 is made up of 16 amino acids. The complete variable domain, with remaining parts taken from reference TRBV5-1 and TRBJ2-1, reads KAGVTQTPRYLIKTRGQQVTLSCSPISGHRSVSWYQQTPGQGLQFLFEYFSETQRNKGNFPGRFSGRQFSNSRSEMNVSTLELGDSALYLCASSTLAGLSYNEQFFGPGTRLTVL.

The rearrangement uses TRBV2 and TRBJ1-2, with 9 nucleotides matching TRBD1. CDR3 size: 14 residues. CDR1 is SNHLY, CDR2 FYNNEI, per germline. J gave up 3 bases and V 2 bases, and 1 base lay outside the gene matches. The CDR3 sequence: CASSETGGDYGYTF. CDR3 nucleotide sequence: TGTGCCAGCAGTGAAACAGGGGGCGACTATGGCTACACCTTC.

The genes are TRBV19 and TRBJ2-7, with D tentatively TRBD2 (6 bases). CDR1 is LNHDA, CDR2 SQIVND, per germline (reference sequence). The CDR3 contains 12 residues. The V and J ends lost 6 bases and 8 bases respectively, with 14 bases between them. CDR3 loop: CASSRLEGKQYF. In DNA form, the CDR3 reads TGTGCCAGTAGCCGACTAGAGGGGAAGCAGTACTTC. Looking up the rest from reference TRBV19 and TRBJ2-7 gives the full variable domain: DGGITQSPKYLFRKEGQNVTLSCEQNLNHDAMYWYRQDPGQGLRLIYYSQIVNDFQKGDIAEGYSVSREKKESFPLTVTSAQKNPTAFYLCASSRLEGKQYFGPGTRLTVT.

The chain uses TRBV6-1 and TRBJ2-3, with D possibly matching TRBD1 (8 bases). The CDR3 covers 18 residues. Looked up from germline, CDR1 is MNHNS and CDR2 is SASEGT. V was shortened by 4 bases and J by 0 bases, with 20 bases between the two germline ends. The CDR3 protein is CASSATGGDVYSTDTQYF. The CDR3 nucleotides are TGTGCCAGCAGTGCTACAGGGGGGGACGTTTATAGCACAGATACGCAGTATTTT.